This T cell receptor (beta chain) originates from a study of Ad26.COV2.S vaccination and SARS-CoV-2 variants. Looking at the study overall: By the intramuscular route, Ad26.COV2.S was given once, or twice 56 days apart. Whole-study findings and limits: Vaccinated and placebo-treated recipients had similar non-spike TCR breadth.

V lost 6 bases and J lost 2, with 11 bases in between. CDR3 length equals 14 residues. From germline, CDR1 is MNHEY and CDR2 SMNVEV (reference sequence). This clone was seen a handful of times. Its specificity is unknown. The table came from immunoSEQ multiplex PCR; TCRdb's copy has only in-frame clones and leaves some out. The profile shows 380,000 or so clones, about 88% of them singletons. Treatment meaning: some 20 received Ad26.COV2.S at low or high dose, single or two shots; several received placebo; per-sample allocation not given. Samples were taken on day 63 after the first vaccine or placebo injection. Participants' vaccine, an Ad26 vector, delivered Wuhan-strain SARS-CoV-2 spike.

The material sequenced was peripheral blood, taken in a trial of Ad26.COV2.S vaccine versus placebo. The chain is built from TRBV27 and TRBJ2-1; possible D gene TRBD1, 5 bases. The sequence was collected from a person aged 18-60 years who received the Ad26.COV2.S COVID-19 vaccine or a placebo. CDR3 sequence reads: CASSRQPTYNEQFF. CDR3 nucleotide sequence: TGTGCCAGCAGCCGACAGCCCACCTACAATGAGCAGTTCTTC.